This T cell receptor beta chain appears in the sequencing data of a study of long-term antiretroviral therapy in people with HIV. Study context: The earliest samples predate the 2015 immediate-ART recommendation by about a decade. Study-level points and caveats: Blood draws took place between about 2004 and 2017 and possibly involved older ART regimens. Dominant in the repertoire at all time points were clones expanded before ART. The data indicate that diversity increased after ART but remained below transplant donor controls.

Unmatched junction bases numbered 8, after V lost 4 bases and J lost 5 bases. Germline CDR1 is SGHDN and CDR2 is FVKESK. This CDR3 spans 16 amino acids. A v3.0 immunoSEQ assay was performed at survey level. Using immunoSEQ multiplex PCR, the repertoire was profiled, and TCRdb retains in-frame clones only, with some absent. The repertoire holds roughly 38,000 clones, with roughly 80% as singletons. Comment on this clone: The antigen remains unidentified.

The sequenced sample was unsorted PBMCs, obtained 3.4 years after starting antiretroviral therapy. The TCR sequence derives from a man aged 25-40 years with HIV. The chain recombines TRBV14 with TRBJ2-5, with TRBD2 matching over 12 bases. The CDR3 sequence: CASSPGGLAGIETQYF. CDR3 nucleotide sequence: TGTGCCAGCAGCCCGGGAGGACTAGCGGGAATCGAGACCCAGTACTTC.